The rows below give T cell receptor beta chains drawn from one sample of a study of tumor-infiltrating lymphocytes in primary liver carcinoma. MiXCR was run by TCRdb on the multiplex PCR reads, yielding one entry per CDR3 protein. The table has fewer than 200,000 distinct CDR3 sequences, over 80% seen once; the top ten hold 15% to 20%. Input material: tumor tissue from primary liver carcinoma. Receptor source: a man in his forties with primary liver carcinoma and hepatitis B virus infection. Each CDR3 is given with its conserved first and last residue. The order of the fields is clone size, J gene, V gene, CDR3 length, D gene, CDR3 protein, CDR3 DNA. D genes are given only for firm matches. For some rows the clone size is stated as once, few or many, or as a class when expanded; others skip it.

NA | TRBJ2-1 | TRBV19 | 15 | TRBD2 | CASSNSGTSICELFF | TGTGCCAGTAGTAATTCCGGGACTAGCATTTGTGAGCTGTTCTTC
NA | TRBJ2-7 | TRBV12-3/TRBV12-4 | 16 | NA | CASSLVTGLGLYEQYF | TGTGCCAGCAGTTTAGTCACGGGTCTCGGTCTATACGAGCAGTACTTC
NA | TRBJ2-5 | TRBV29-1 | 15 | TRBD1 | CSVEAGRGRGETHYF | TGCAGCGTTGAAGCGGGCAGGGGGCGAGGAGAGACCCACTACTTC
once | TRBJ1-3 | TRBV6-6 | 15 | TRBD1 | CASNSDRGYGNTIYF | TGTGCCAGCAATTCGGACAGGGGATACGGAAACACCATATATTTT
NA | TRBJ2-1 | TRBV29-1 | 15 | NA | CSVFRGTRAVQGQFF | TGTAGCGTTTTCCGTGGGACAAGGGCTGTACAGGGGCAGTTCTTC
once | TRBJ2-7 | TRBV6-1 | 17 | NA | CGSSEGACRGNVYEQYF | TGTGGCAGCAGTGAAGGGGCCTGCAGGGGTAACGTGTACGAGCAGTATTTC
few | TRBJ2-5 | TRBV11-2 | 15 | NA | CTSSSFQTTKETQYF | TGTACCAGCAGCTCATTTCAAACAACGAAAGAGACCCAGTACTTC
many | TRBJ2-1 | TRBV29-1 | 15 | TRBD2 | CSVGLLAGVTAEQFF | TGCAGCGTTGGCCTTCTAGCGGGGGTGACCGCTGAGCAGTTCTTC
NA | TRBJ2-5 | TRBV28 | 14 | TRBD2 | CASRLSGNQETQYF | TGTGCCAGCCGACTCAGCGGGAATCAAGAGACCCAGTACTTC
many | TRBJ2-7 | TRBV6-2/TRBV6-3 | 14 | NA | CASSYMVGAYEQYF | TGTGCCAGCAGTTATATGGTGGGAGCCTACGAGCAGTACTTC
NA | TRBJ1-4 | TRBV11-2 | 14 | NA | CASSLNLGGLRHFF | TGTGCCAGCAGCTTAAATCTTGGGGGGCTCAGGCACTTTTTT
NA | TRBJ2-7 | TRBV6-2/TRBV6-3 | 15 | NA | CASSTPTIGGHEQYF | TGTGCCAGCAGCACTCCGACTATCGGAGGACACGAGCAGTACTTC
few | TRBJ1-1 | TRBV20-1 | 14 | TRBD1 | CSAREQGAYGEAFF | TGCAGTGCTAGGGAACAGGGGGCTTATGGTGAAGCTTTCTTT
NA | TRBJ2-5 | TRBV5-6 | 14 | NA | CTRSLEASQEIQYF | TGTACCAGGAGCTTGGAGGCTAGCCAAGAGATCCAGTACTTC
NA | TRBJ1-2 | TRBV18 | 15 | NA | CVSSPTDGGLYGYTF | TGTGTCAGCTCACCAACCGATGGGGGGTTATATGGCTACACCTTC
NA | TRBJ1-2 | TRBV5-1 | 14 | NA | CTSSLEHQDYGYTF | TGCACCAGCAGCTTGGAACACCAAGACTATGGTTACACCTTC
NA | TRBJ2-3 | TRBV6-5 | 15 | NA | CASNSGLSGTDTQYF | TGTGCCAGCAACTCAGGACTATCGGGAACAGATACGCAATATTTT
NA | TRBJ2-3 | TRBV29-1 | 15 | NA | CNVEGGAGITDMQYF | TGCAACGTTGAGGGCGGGGCCGGCATCACAGATATGCAATATTTT
NA | TRBJ2-1 | TRBV7-9 | 14 | NA | CASSLSLLSHEQFF | TGTGCCAGTAGCTTATCACTCCTTAGTCATGAGCAGTTCTTC
few | TRBJ2-1 | TRBV4-3 | 14 | TRBD1 | CASILDRGGNEQFF | TGCGCCAGTATCCTGGACAGGGGGGGGAATGAGCAATTCTTC
NA | TRBJ2-7 | TRBV5-4 | 15 | NA | CASSLVRDGDKEQYF | TGTGCCAGCAGCTTGGTACGGGACGGGGATAAGGAGCAGTACTTC
NA | TRBJ2-7 | TRBV6-2/TRBV6-3 | 12 | NA | CASSNWGYERYF | TGTGCCAGCAGTAATTGGGGATACGAACGGTACTTC
many | TRBJ2-5 | TRBV6-6 | 13 | NA | CASSPNRVGTQYF | TGTGCCAGCAGCCCGAACAGGGTTGGGACCCAGTACTTC
NA | TRBJ1-2 | TRBV4-1 | 14 | NA | CASSSLVRSGGYTF | TGCGCCAGCAGCTCACTGGTCAGGTCGGGGGGCTACACCTTC
NA | TRBJ2-1 | TRBV10-3 | 14 | TRBD1 | CAISATGLGETQFF | TGTGCCATCAGTGCGACAGGGTTGGGAGAGACACAGTTCTTC
NA | TRBJ2-1 | TRBV11-2 | 15 | NA | CASIPWTSSYNEHFF | TGTGCCAGCATCCCCTGGACTTCTTCCTACAATGAGCACTTCTTC
NA | TRBJ2-1 | TRBV11-1 | 18 | TRBD2 | CASSLYRSAGGSYNEYFF | TGTGCCAGCAGCTTATATCGCTCCGCGGGAGGGTCCTACAATGAGTATTTCTTC
NA | TRBJ1-2 | TRBV6-1 | 12 | NA | CASSSSDYGYTF | TGTGCCAGCAGTTCCTCAGACTATGGTTACACCTTC
NA | TRBJ2-1 | TRBV6-5 | 16 | TRBD2 | CASSPVPAGRPGEQFF | TGTGCCAGCAGTCCTGTCCCAGCGGGACGCCCTGGTGAGCAGTTCTTC
NA | TRBJ1-2 | TRBV12-3/TRBV12-4 | 14 | TRBD1 | CTSSRGQGLYGNTF | TGTACCAGCAGCCGCGGACAGGGCTTGTATGGCAATACCTTC
NA | TRBJ1-2 | TRBV11-2 | 16 | NA | CASSLDPVTYSRGYTF | TGTGCCAGCAGCTTAGATCCGGTGACCTATTCTCGAGGCTACACCTTC
NA | TRBJ2-7 | TRBV6-2/TRBV6-3 | 17 | NA | CASCGRREGDLSYEQYF | TGTGCCAGCTGTGGCAGGAGGGAAGGAGATCTCTCCTACGAGCAGTACTTC
many | TRBJ2-7 | TRBV30 | 15 | NA | CAWSTRMTGLAEQYF | TGTGCCTGGAGTACCCGAATGACAGGCCTGGCCGAGCAGTACTTC
NA | TRBJ2-6 | TRBV11-2 | 21 | TRBD1 | CDSSMGGDRGISLSGADVLTF | TGTGACAGCAGCATGGGCGGAGACAGGGGCATTTCCCTCTCTGGGGCCGACGTCCTGACTTTC
NA | TRBJ2-5 | TRBV20-1 | 12 | NA | CSASSHQGTQYF | TGCAGTGCTAGTTCGCATCAAGGGACCCAGTACTTC
NA | TRBJ1-5 | TRBV4-2 | 18 | NA | CASTQDRIGGNSRQLQHF | TGTGCCAGCACCCAAGATAGAATTGGTGGGAACTCCAGGCAGCTCCAGCATTTT
once | TRBJ2-2 | TRBV29-1 | 16 | NA | CSVQGLDSVGTGELFF | TGTAGCGTTCAAGGGTTGGACAGTGTGGGCACCGGGGAGCTGTTTTTT
NA | TRBJ2-7 | TRBV12-3/TRBV12-4 | 15 | TRBD2 | CASSTCGSESYEQYF | TGTGCCAGCAGTACATGCGGGAGTGAGTCCTACGAGCAGTACTTC
few | TRBJ2-6 | TRBV20-1 | 16 | NA | CSARDRGLSGANVLTF | TGCAGCGCTAGAGATCGAGGATTATCTGGGGCCAACGTCCTGACTTTC
once | TRBJ2-3 | TRBV28 | 15 | NA | CASSLFSLSTDTQYF | TGTGCCAGCAGTTTGTTCAGCCTTTCCACAGATACGCAGTATTTT
NA | TRBJ2-2 | TRBV29-1 | 14 | NA | CSVDVGRNTGELFF | TGCAGCGTTGACGTAGGGAGGAACACCGGGGAGCTGTTTTTT
NA | TRBJ1-1 | TRBV6-1 | 14 | TRBD1 | CASNHGQGDTEALF | TGTGCCAGCAATCACGGACAGGGAGACACTGAAGCTCTCTTT
NA | TRBJ1-3 | TRBV5-5 | 17 | NA | CASSAGTDLLSGKAIYF | TGTGCCAGCAGCGCCGGGACGGATCTCTTATCTGGAAAGGCCATATATTTT
few | TRBJ2-7 | TRBV20-1 | 12 | NA | CSAGGFSYEQYF | TGCAGTGCGGGCGGCTTCTCCTACGAGCAGTACTTC
NA | TRBJ2-2 | TRBV20-1 | 17 | NA | CSASSGLSGLNTGELFF | TGCAGTGCTTCCTCAGGACTATCGGGTTTGAACACCGGGGAGCTGTTTTTT
NA | TRBJ2-5 | TRBV29-1 | 14 | TRBD2 | CSVYLIAGHKTQYF | TGCAGCGTCTACCTAATAGCGGGACATAAGACCCAGTACTTC
NA | TRBJ2-7 | TRBV6-1 | 13 | NA | CASRETYDLGHYF | TGTGCCAGCAGAGAAACTTACGACCTCGGGCACTACTTC
NA | TRBJ2-3 | TRBV4-1 | 18 | TRBD2 | CASSQGGGLAGGPDTRYF | TGCGCCAGCAGCCAAGGGGGGGGATTAGCGGGAGGACCAGATACGCGGTATTTT
NA | TRBJ2-2 | TRBV2 | 15 | NA | CDSSPTVSNTGELFF | TGTGACAGCAGCCCGACAGTGTCGAACACCGGGGAGCTGTTTTTT
once | TRBJ2-7 | TRBV4-2 | 18 | TRBD2 | CASVQNSPSSGRKHEQYF | TGTGCCAGCGTCCAAAACTCCCCGAGTAGCGGGAGGAAACACGAGCAGTACTTC
NA | TRBJ2-7 | TRBV5-1 | 15 | NA | CASSFIDSDRYEQYF | TGCGCTAGCAGCTTCATCGACAGTGACCGATACGAGCAGTACTTC
NA | TRBJ2-7 | TRBV29-1 | 12 | NA | CSVARDGYEQYF | TGCAGCGTTGCAAGGGACGGCTACGAGCAGTACTTT
NA | TRBJ1-5 | TRBV28 | 16 | NA | CASSSGRQANNQPQHF | TGTGCCAGCAGTTCCGGGCGACAGGCGAACAATCAGCCCCAGCATTTT
NA | TRBJ2-5 | TRBV29-1 | 15 | TRBD1 | CYVEADRGRAETQYF | TGCTACGTTGAAGCGGACAGGGGGCGAGCAGAGACCCAGTATTTC
medium-sized | TRBJ2-1 | TRBV11-3 | 14 | NA | CASSLGREKNEQFF | TGTGCCAGCAGCTTAGGACGGGAGAAAAATGAGCAGTTCTTC
NA | TRBJ2-1 | TRBV5-6 | 16 | NA | CASNFKGEGRYNEQFF | TGTGCCAGCAACTTTAAGGGGGAGGGCCGGTACAATGAGCAGTTTTTC
NA | TRBJ2-7 | TRBV28 | 15 | TRBD2 | CASSQTSGHHYEQYF | TGTGCCAGCAGTCAGACTAGCGGCCACCACTACGAGCAGTACTTC
NA | TRBJ2-7 | TRBV7-8 | 18 | TRBD2 | CASSSRTSGSMSSYEQYF | TGTGCCAGCAGCTCTCGGACTAGCGGGAGTATGAGCTCCTACGAGCAGTACTTT